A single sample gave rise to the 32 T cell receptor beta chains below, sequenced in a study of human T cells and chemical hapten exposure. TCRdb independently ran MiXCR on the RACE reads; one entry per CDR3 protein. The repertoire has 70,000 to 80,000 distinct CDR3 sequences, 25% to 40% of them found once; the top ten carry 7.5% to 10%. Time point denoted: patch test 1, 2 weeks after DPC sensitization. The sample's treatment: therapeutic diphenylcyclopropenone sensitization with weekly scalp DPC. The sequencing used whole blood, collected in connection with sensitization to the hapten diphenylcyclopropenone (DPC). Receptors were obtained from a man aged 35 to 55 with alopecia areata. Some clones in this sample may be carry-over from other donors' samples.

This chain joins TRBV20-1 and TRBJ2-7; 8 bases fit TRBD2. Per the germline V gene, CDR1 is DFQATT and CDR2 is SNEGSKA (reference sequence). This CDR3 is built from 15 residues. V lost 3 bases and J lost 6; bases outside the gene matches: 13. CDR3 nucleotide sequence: TGCAGTGCTAGCCCCCCCCGGGGGGGTTCAGGCGAGCAGTACTTC. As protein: CSASPPRGGSGEQYF.

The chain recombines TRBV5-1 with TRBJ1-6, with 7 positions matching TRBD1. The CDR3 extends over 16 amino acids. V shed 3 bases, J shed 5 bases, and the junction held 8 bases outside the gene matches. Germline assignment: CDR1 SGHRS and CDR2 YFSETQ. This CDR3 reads CASSSQGIRDNSPLHF. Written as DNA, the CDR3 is TGCGCCAGCAGCTCACAGGGGATCCGCGATAATTCACCCCTCCACTTT.

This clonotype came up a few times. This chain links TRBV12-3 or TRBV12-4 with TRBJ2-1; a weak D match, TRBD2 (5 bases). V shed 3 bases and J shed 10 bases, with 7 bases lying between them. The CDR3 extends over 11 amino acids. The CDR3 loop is CASSFRGEQFF. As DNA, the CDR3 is TGTGCCAGCAGTTTTCGAGGGGAGCAGTTCTTC.

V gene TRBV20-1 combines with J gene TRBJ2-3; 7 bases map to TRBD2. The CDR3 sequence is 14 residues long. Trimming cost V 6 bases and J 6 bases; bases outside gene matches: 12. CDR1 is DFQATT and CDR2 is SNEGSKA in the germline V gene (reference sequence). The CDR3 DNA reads TGCAGTGCCCCCCTCGGTAGCGGGTGGGATACGCAGTATTTT. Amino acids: CSAPLGSGWDTQYF.

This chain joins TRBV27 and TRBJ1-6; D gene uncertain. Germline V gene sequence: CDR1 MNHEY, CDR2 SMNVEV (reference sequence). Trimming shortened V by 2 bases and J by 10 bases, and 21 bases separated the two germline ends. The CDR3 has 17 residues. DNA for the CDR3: TGTGCCAGCAGTTTAAGTAGACGGTCGGCAGGTGGCTCACCCCTCCACTTT. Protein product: CASSLSRRSAGGSPLHF.

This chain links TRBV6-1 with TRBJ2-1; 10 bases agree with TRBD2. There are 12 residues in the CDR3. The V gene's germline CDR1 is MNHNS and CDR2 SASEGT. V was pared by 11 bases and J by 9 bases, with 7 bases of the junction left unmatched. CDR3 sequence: CAGKRGGGEQFF. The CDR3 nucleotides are TGTGCCGGAAAGCGGGGGGGGGGTGAGCAGTTCTTC.

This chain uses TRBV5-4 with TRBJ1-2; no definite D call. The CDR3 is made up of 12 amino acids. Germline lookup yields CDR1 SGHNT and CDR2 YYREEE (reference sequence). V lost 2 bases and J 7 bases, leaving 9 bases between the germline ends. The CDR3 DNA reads TGTGCCAGCAGCTTAGTAGGGAGTGGCTACACCTTC. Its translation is CASSLVGSGYTF.

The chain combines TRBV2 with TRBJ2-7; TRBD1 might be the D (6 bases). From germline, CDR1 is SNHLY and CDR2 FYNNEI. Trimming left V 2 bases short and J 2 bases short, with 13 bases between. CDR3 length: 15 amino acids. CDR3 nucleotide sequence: TGTGCCAGCAGTGAATTTCAGGGGCCCGCCTACGAGCAGTACTTC. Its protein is CASSEFQGPAYEQYF.

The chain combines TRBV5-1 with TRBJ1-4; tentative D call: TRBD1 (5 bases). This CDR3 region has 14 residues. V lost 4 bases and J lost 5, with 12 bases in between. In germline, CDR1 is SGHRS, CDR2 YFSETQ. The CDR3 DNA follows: TGCGCCAGCAGCGCGGGACGGATGAATGAAAAACTGTTTTTT. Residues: CASSAGRMNEKLFF.

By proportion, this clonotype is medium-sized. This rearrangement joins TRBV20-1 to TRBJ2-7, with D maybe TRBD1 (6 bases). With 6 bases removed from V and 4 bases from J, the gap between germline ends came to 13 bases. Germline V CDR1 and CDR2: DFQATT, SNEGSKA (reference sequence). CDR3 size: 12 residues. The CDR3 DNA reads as TGCAGTGCGCGATACAGGGAATACGAGCAGTACTTC. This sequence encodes CSARYREYEQYF.

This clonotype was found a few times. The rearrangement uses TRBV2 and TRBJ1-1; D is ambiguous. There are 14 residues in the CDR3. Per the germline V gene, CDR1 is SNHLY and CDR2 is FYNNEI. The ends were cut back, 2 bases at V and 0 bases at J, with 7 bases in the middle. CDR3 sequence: CASSESSVNTEAFF. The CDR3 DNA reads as TGTGCCAGCAGTGAATCGAGCGTGAACACTGAAGCTTTCTTT.

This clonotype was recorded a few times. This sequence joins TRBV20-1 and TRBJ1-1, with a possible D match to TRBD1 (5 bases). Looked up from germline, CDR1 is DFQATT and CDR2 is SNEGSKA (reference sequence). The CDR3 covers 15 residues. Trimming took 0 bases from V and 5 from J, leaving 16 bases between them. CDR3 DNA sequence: TGCAGTGCTAGAGATGCCCCTGGACGGGGGACTGAAGCTTTCTTT. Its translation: CSARDAPGRGTEAFF.

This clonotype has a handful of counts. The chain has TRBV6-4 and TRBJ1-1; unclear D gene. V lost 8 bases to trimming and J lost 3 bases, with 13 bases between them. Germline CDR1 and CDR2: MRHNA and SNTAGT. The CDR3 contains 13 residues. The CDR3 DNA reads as TGTGCCAGCTCCCAGGCCTGGGACACTGAAGCTTTCTTT. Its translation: CASSQAWDTEAFF.

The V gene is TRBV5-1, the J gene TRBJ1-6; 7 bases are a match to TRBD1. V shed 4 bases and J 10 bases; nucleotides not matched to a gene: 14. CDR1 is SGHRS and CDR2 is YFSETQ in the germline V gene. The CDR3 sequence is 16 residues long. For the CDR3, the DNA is TGCGCCAGCAGCCCCCGACAGGGATCGGGCGAATCACCCCTCCACTTT. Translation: CASSPRQGSGESPLHF.

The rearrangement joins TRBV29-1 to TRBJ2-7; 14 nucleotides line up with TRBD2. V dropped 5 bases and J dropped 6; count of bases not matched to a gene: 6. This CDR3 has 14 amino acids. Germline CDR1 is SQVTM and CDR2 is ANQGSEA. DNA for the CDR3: TGCAGCGTTAGGTTGGGACTAGCGGGAGCCGAGCAGTACTTC. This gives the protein CSVRLGLAGAEQYF.

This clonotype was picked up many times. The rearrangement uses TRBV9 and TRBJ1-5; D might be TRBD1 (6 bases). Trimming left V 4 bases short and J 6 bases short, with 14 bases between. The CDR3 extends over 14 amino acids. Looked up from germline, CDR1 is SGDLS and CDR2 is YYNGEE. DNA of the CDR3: TGTGCCAGCAGCCAAACAGGGCAGGGTCAGCCCCAGCATTTT. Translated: CASSQTGQGQPQHF.

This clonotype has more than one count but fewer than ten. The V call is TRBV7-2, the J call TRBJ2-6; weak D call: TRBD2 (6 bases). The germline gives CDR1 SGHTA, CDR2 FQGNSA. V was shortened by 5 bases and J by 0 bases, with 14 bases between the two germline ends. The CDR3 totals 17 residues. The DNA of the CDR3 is TGTGCCAGCAGCCGCGGGGACTTAAGCTCTGGGGCCAACGTCCTGACTTTC. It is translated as CASSRGDLSSGANVLTF.

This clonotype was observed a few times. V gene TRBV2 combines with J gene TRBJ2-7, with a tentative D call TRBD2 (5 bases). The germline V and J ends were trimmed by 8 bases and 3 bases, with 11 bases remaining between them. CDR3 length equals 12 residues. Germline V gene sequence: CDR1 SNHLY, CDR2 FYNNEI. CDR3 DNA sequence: TGTGCCAGCTCGTCCGGGGACTACGAGCAGTACTTC. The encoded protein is CASSSGDYEQYF.

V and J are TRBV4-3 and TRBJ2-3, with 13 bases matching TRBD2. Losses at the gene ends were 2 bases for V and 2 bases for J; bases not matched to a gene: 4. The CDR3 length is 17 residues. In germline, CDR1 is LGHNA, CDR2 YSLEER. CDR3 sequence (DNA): TGCGCCAGCAGCCAAAGACTAGCGGGAGGCTCCACAGATACGCAGTATTTT. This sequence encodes CASSQRLAGGSTDTQYF.

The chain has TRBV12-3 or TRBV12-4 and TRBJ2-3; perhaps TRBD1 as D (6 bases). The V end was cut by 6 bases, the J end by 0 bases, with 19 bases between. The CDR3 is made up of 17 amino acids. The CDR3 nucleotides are TGTGCCAGCAGCACACTAGGGACACCTCTTAGCACAGATACGCAGTATTTT. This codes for CASSTLGTPLSTDTQYF.

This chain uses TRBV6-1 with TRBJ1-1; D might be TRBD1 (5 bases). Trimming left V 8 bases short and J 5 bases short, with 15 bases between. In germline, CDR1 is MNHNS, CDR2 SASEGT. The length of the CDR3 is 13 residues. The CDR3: CASAGRENTEAFF. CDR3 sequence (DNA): TGTGCCAGCGCGGGACGAGAAAATACTGAAGCTTTCTTT.

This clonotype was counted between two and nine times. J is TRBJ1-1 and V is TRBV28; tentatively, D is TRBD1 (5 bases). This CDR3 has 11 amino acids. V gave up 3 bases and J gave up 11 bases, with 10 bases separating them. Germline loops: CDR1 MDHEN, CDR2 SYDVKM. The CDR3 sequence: CASSLGESAFF. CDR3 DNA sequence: TGTGCCAGCAGTTTGGGGGAGAGCGCTTTCTTT.

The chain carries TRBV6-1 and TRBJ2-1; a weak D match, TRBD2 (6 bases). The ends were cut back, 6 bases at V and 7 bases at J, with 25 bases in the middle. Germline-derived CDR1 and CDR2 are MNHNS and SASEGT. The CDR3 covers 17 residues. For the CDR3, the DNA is TGTGCCAGCAGACAAGAAGGGGTGACTAGGTTCCTTAATGAGCAGTTCTTC. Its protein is CASRQEGVTRFLNEQFF.

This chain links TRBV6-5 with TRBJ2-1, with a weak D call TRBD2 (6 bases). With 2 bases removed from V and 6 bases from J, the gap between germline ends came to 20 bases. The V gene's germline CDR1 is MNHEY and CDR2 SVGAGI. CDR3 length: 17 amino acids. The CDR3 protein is CASSYRYRERSFNEQFF. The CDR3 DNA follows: TGTGCCAGCAGTTACAGGTATCGGGAGAGGAGCTTCAATGAGCAGTTCTTC.

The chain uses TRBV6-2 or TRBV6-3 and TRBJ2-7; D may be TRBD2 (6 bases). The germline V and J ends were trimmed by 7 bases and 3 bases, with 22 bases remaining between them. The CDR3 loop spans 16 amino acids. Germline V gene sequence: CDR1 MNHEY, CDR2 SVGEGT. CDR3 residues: CASKKSWDFKNYEQYF. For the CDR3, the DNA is TGTGCCAGCAAAAAATCCTGGGACTTCAAGAACTACGAGCAGTACTTC.

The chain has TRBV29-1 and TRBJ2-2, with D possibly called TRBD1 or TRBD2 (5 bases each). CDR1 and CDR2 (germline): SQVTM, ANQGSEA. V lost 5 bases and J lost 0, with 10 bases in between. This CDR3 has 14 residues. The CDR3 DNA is TGCAGCGTTAGGGACGGGCCGAACACCGGGGAGCTGTTTTTT. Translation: CSVRDGPNTGELFF.

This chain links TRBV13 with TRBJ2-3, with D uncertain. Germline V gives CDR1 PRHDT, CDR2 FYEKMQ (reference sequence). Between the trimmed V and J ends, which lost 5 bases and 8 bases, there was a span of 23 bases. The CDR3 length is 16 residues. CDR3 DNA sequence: TGTGCCAGCAGCCGCCTTATTGCGAACTCCCCCGGTACGCAGTATTTT. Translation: CASSRLIANSPGTQYF.

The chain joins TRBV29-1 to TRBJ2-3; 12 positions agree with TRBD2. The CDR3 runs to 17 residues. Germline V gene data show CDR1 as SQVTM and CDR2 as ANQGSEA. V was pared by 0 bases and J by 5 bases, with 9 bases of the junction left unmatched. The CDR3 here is CSVEDPTSGRKGDTQYF. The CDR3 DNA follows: TGCAGCGTTGAAGACCCGACTAGCGGGAGAAAGGGAGATACGCAGTATTTT.

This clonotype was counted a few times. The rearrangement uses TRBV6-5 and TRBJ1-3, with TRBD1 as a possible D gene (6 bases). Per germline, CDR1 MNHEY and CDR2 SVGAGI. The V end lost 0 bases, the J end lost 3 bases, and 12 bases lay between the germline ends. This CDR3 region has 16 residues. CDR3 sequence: CASSYSWGPSGNTIYF. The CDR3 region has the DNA TGTGCCAGCAGTTACTCATGGGGGCCAAGTGGAAACACCATATATTTT.

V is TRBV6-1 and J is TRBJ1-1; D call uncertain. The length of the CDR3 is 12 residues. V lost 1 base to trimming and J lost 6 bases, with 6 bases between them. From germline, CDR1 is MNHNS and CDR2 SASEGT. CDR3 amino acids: CASSEGSPEAFF. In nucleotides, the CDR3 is TGTGCCAGCAGTGAAGGGAGCCCTGAAGCTTTCTTT.

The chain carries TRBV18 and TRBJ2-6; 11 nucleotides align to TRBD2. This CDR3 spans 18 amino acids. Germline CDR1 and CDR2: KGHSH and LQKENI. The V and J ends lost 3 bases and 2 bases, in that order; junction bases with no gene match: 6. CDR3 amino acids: CASSPGSGRAPGANVLTF. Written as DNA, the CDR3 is TGTGCCAGCTCACCGGGTAGCGGGAGGGCCCCTGGGGCCAACGTCCTGACTTTC.

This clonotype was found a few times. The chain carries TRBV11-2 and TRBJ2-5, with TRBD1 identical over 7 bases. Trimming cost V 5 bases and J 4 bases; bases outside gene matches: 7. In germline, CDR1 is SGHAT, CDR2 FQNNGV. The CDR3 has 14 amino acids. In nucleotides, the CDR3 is TGTGCCAGCAGCGCAGACAGGGTTGGAGAGACCCAGTACTTC. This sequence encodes CASSADRVGETQYF.